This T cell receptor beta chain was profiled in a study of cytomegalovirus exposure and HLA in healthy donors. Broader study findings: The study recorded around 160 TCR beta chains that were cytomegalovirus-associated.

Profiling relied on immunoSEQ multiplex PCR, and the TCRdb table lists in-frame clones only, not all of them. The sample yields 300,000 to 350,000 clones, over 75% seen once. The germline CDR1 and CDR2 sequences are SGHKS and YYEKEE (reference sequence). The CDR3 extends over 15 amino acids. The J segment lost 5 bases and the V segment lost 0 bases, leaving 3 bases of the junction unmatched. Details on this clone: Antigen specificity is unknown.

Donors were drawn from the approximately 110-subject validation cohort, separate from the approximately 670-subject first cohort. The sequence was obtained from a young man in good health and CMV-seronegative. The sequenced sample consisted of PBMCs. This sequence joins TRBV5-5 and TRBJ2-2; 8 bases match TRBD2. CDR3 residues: CASSLVAGNTGELFF. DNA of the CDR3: TGTGCCAGCAGCTTGGTAGCGGGGAATACCGGGGAGCTGTTTTTT. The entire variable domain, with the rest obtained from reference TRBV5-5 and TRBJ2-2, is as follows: DAGVTQSPTHLIKTRGQQVTLRCSPISGHKSVSWYQQVLGQGPQFIFQYYEKEERGRGNFPDRFSARQFPNYSSELNVNALLLGDSALYLCASSLVAGNTGELFFGEGSRLTVL.